This T cell receptor (beta chain) is drawn from a study of regulatory T cells in long-lasting Graves disease. Study-wide results and limits: Preferential use of TRBV28, TRBJ1-2 and TRBJ2-5 was seen in persistent disease.

There are 15 residues in the CDR3. The germline CDR1 and CDR2 sequences are SQVTM and ANQGSEA. J gave up 4 bases and V 5 bases, and 11 bases lay outside the gene matches. The time point was: newly diagnosed GD, antithyroid drugs for less than 3 months. The authors made the TCR library using RNA they extracted from PBMCs. iRepertoire HTBI primers and Arm-PCR of CDR3 regions built TCR beta libraries. MiXCR was run by TCRdb on the multiplex PCR reads, yielding one entry per CDR3 protein. The sample records 530,000 or so distinct CDR3 sequences, about 16% being singletons. This clonotype was counted many times. Its antigen is unidentified. The same sample was also studied in work on T cells in Graves' hyperthyroidism and ophthalmopathy.

This chain uses TRBV29-1 with TRBJ1-1, with 9 bases identical to TRBD1. This sequence originates from a man aged 18 to 30 with Graves disease. This sample comprised peripheral blood mononuclear cells (PBMCs), obtained at new diagnosis, from a patient treated with antithyroid drugs. DNA for the CDR3: TGCAGCGTTAAAGGTTACAGGGGGCTAGGCACTGAAGCTTTCTTT. It specifies CSVKGYRGLGTEAFF.